This T cell receptor (beta chain) was found in a study of beta chain features in type 1 diabetes. All of the isolated RNA was reverse transcribed, so expressed TCRB transcripts were sequenced. TCRdb keeps only in-frame clones here, not all; method: immunoSEQ multiplex PCR. The sample has roughly 370,000 clones; over 11% are singletons. Study conclusions and caveats: In all four CD4+ subsets, TCRB CDR3 length was significantly, moderately reduced in type 1 diabetes.

The CDR3 has 14 amino acids. V was clipped by 0 bases and J by 4 bases, with 9 bases between them. CDR1 and CDR2 (germline): SGHRS, YFSETQ. A few counts support this clone. Its antigen is unknown. The receptor was isolated from a young man in good health. This chain joins TRBV5-1 and TRBJ2-3; weak D call: TRBD2 (5 bases). The sequencing sample was made of naive CD4+ T cells from blood. The CDR3 loop reads CASSLEGSADTQYF. CDR3 sequence (DNA): TGCGCCAGCAGCTTGGAAGGGAGCGCAGATACGCAGTATTTT.